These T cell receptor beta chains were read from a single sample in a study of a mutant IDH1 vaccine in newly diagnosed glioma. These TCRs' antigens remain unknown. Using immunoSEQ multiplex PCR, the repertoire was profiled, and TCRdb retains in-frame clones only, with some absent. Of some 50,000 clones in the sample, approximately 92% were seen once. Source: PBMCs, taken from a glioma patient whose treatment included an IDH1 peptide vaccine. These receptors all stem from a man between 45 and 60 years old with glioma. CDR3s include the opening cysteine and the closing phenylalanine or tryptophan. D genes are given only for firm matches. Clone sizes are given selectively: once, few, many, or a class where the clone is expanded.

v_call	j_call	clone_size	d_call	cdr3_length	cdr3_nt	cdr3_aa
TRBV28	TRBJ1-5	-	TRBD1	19	TGTGCCAGCAGTATTTGGGACAGGGCCTTATGGTTCGGCAATCAGCCCCAGCATTTT	CASSIWDRALWFGNQPQHF
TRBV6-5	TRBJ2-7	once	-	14	TGTGCCAGCAGGATAACAGGGAAAGTGTACGAGCAGTACTTC	CASRITGKVYEQYF
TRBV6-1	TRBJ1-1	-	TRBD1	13	TGTGCCAGCACAGACAGGGGCCGGGGCGAAGCTTTCTTT	CASTDRGRGEAFF
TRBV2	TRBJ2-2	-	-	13	TGTGCCAGCAGTGTATCCCTCCGGGGGGAGCTGTTTTTT	CASSVSLRGELFF
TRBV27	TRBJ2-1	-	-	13	TGTGCCAGCAGGGGAACCTGGGCGAATGAGCAGTTCTTC	CASRGTWANEQFF
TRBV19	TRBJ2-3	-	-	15	TGTGCCAGTAGTCCGGCCTCCTACCGCACAGATACGCAGTATTTT	CASSPASYRTDTQYF
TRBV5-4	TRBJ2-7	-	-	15	TGTGCCAGCAGCTATGGGACTGGGGGAGCCTACGAGCAGTACTTC	CASSYGTGGAYEQYF
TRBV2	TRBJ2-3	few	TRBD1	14	TGTGCCAGCAGCGACGTCGTACAGGGGGATACGCAGTATTTT	CASSDVVQGDTQYF
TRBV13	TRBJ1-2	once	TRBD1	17	TGTGCCAGCAGCTCACCGCCGGGACAGGGGGCCAAGAATGGCTACACCTTC	CASSSPPGQGAKNGYTF
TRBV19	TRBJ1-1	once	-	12	TGTGCCAGTAGTATAGATATGGGTGAAGCTTTCTTT	CASSIDMGEAFF
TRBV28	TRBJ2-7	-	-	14	TGTGCCAGCAGTGGTCCGAAAGTCTCCTACGAGCAGTACTTC	CASSGPKVSYEQYF
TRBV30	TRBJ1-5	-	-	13	TGTGCCTGGGCGACAGCCTCCAATCAGCCCCAGCATTTT	CAWATASNQPQHF
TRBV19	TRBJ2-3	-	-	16	TGTGCCAGTAGTGCCGCAGGGCTCTCTAACACAGATACGCAGTATTTT	CASSAAGLSNTDTQYF
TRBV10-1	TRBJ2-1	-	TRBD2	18	TGCGCCAGCAGGAGCAGGGAGAGGACTAGCGGGGGCTACAATGAGCAGTTCTTC	CASRSRERTSGGYNEQFF
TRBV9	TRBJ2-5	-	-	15	TGTGCCAGCAGCGTAGGAGGACAGTTACAAGAGACCCAGTACTTC	CASSVGGQLQETQYF
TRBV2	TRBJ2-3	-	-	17	TGTGCCAGCAGTCCTCCTCGACAGGTTAGGAGCACAGATACGCAGTATTTT	CASSPPRQVRSTDTQYF